This entry concerns a single T cell receptor beta chain. Its antigen is as yet unknown. This sample is drawn from a study of cytomegalovirus exposure and HLA in healthy donors. General study findings and limits: Compared with the approximately 700-donor mean, an Asian-associated ancestry cluster reportedly had fewer N-insertions, according to a later analysis. CMV serostatus alone was available as immune exposure information. Within an earlier analysis, most TCR beta V segments proved productive either about 90% or about 30% of the time.

V was cut by 0 bases and J by 3 bases, with 11 bases left in between. Germline assignment: CDR1 GTSNPN and CDR2 SVGIG (reference sequence). The CDR3 is 14 amino acids. PCR used 60 Vbeta primers and 13 Jbeta primers. Using immunoSEQ multiplex PCR, the repertoire was profiled, and TCRdb retains in-frame clones only, with some absent. In the table there are 150,000 to 200,000 clones, more than 85% of which are singletons. The V call is TRBV30, the J call TRBJ1-2; D uncertain. Sequencing was carried out using PBMCs. The clonotype originates from a woman under 30 in good health and CMV-seronegative. The CDR3 loop is CAWSVPSSYYGYTF. DNA of the CDR3: TGTGCCTGGAGTGTACCCAGTTCATACTATGGCTACACCTTC.